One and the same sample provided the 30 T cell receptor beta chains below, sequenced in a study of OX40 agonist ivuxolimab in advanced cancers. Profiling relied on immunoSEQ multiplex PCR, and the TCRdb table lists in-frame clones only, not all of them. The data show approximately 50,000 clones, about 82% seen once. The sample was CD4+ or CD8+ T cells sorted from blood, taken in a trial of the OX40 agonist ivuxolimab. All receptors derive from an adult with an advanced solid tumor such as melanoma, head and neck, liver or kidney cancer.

The CDR3 reads CASSIVGGDYNQPQHF. Here the CDR3 DNA reads TGTGCCAGTAGTATAGTGGGGGGGGATTACAATCAGCCCCAGCATTTT. The V and J genes are TRBV19 and TRBJ1-5; D may be TRBD1 (5 bases). Trimming stripped 1 base from V and 3 bases from J, with 13 bases between. This CDR3 contains 16 residues. The germline V gene encodes CDR1 LNHDA and CDR2 SQIVND (reference sequence).

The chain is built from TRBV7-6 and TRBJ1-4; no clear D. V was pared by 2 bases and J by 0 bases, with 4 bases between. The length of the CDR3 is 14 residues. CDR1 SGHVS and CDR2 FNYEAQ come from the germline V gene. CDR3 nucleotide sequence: TGTGCCAGCAGCTTACAGTCAACTAATGAAAAACTGTTTTTT. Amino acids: CASSLQSTNEKLFF.

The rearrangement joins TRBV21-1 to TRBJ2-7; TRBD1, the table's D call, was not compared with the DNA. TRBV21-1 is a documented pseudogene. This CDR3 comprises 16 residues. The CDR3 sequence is CASSKGGHRQFYEQYF. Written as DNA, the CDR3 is TGTGCCAGCAGCAAAGGGGGCCATCGACAGTTCTACGAGCAGTACTTC.

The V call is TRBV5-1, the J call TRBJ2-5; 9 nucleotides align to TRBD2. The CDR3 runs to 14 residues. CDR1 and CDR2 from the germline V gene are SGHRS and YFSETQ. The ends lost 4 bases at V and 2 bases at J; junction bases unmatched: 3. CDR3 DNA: TGCGCCAGCAGCCTTAGCGGGGGACAAGAGACCCAGTACTTC. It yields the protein CASSLSGGQETQYF.

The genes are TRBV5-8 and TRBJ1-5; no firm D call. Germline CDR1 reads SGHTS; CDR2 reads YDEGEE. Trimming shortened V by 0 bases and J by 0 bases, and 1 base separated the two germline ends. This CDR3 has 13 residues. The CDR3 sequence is CASSLVSNQPQHF. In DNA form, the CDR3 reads TGTGCCAGCAGCTTGGTTAGCAATCAGCCCCAGCATTTT.

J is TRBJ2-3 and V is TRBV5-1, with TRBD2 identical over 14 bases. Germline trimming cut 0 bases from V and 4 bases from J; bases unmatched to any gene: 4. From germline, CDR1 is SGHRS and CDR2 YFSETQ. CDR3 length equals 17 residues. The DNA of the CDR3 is TGCGCCAGCAGCTTGGGACTAGCGGGGGGGCGGTCAGATACGCAGTATTTT. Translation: CASSLGLAGGRSDTQYF.

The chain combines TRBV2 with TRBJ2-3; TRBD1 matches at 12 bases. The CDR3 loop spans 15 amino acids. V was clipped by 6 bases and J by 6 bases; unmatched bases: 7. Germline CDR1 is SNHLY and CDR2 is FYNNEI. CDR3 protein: CASSSRDRGRDTQYF. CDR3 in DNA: TGTGCCAGCAGCTCCCGGGACAGGGGGCGTGATACGCAGTATTTT.

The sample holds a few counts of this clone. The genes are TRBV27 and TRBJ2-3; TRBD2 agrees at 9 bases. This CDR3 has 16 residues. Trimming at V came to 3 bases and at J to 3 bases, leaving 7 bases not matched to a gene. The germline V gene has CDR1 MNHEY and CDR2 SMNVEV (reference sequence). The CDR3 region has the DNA TGTGCCAGCAGTTTGTGGGGCGGGGGGGCAACAGATACGCAGTATTTT. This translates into CASSLWGGGATDTQYF.

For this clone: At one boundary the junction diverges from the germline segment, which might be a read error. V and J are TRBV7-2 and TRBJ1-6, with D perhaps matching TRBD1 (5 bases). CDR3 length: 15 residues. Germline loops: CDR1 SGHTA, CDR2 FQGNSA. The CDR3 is CASTLQAPGNSPLHF. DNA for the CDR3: TGTGCCAGCACCTTACAGGCCCCGGGGAATTCACCCCTCCACTTT.

CDR3 sequence reads: CASSKGINYGYTF. CDR3 sequence (DNA): TGTGCCAGTAGTAAGGGTATCAACTATGGCTACACCTTC. The V gene is TRBV19, the J gene TRBJ1-2; D unclear. Looked up from germline, CDR1 is LNHDA and CDR2 is SQIVND (reference sequence). V was shortened by 4 bases and J by 2 bases, with 8 bases between the two germline ends. The CDR3 is made up of 13 amino acids.

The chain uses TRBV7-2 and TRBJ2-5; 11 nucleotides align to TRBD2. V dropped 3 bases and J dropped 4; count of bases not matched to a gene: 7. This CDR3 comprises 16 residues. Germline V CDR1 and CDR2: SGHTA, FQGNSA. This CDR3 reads CASSLAGLAVSETQYF. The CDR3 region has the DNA TGTGCCAGCAGCTTGGCGGGACTAGCGGTATCAGAGACCCAGTACTTC.

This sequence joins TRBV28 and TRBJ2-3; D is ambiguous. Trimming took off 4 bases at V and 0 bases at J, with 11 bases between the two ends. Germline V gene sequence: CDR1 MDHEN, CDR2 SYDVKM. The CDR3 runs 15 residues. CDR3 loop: CASSSVSRSTDTQYF. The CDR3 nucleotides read TGTGCCAGCAGTTCTGTCAGCAGGAGCACAGATACGCAGTATTTT.

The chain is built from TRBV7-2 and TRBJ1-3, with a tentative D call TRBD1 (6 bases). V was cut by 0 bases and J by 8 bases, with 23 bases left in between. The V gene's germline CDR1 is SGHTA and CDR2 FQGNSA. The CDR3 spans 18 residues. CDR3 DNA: TGTGCCAGCAGCTTAGCGCCTGCCGTGGGGGTTCCAGGGGACACCATATATTTT. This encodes CASSLAPAVGVPGDTIYF.

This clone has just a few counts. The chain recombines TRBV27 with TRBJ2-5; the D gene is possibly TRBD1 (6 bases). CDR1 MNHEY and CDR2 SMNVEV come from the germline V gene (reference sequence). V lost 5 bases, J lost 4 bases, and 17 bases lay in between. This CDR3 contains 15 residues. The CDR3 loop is CASSPRPGHLETQYF. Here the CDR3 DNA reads TGTGCCAGCAGTCCCAGACCGGGACACCTAGAGACCCAGTACTTC.

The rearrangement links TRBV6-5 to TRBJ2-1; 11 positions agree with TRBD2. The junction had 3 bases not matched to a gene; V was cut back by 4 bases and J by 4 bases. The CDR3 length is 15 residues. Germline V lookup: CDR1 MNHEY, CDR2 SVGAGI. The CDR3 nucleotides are TGTGCCAGCAGTTGGGGGACTAGCGGATACAATGAGCAGTTCTTC. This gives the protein CASSWGTSGYNEQFF.

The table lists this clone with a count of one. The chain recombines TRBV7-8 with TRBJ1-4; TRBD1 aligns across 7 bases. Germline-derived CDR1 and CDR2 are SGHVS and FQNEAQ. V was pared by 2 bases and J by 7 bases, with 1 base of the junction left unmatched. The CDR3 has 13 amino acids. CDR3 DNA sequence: TGTGCCAGCAGCTTAAGGGGGCTTGAAAAACTGTTTTTT. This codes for CASSLRGLEKLFF.

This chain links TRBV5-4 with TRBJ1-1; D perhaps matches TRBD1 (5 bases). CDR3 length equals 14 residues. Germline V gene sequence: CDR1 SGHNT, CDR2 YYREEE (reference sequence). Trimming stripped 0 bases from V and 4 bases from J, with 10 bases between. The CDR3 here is CASSLGQRGTEAFF. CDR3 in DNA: TGTGCCAGCAGCTTGGGACAGAGGGGCACTGAAGCTTTCTTT. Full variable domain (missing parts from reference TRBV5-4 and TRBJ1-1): ETGVTQSPTHLIKTRGQQVTLRCSSQSGHNTVSWYQQALGQGPQFIFQYYREEENGRGNFPPRFSGLQFPNYSSELNVNALELDDSALYLCASSLGQRGTEAFFGQGTRLTVV.

DNA of the CDR3: TGTGCCAGCAGGGGACAGGTGTTGAGGCCCCAGCATTTT. Protein: CASRGQVLRPQHF. This chain connects TRBV2 to TRBJ1-5; 8 bases map to TRBD1. Germline loops: CDR1 SNHLY, CDR2 FYNNEI. The length of the CDR3 is 13 residues. The junction had 7 bases not matched to a gene; V was cut back by 6 bases and J by 9 bases. The full variable domain, its missing parts supplied by reference TRBV2 and TRBJ1-5, is EPEVTQTPSHQVTQMGQEVILRCVPISNHLYFYWYRQILGQKVEFLVSFYNNEISEKSEIFDDQFSVERPDGSNFTLKIRSTKLEDSAMYFCASRGQVLRPQHFGDGTRLSIL.

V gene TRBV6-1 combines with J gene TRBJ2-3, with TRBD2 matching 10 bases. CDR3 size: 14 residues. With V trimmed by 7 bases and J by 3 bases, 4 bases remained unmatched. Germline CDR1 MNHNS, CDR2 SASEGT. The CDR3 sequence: CASTSGGATDTQYF. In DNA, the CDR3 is TGTGCCAGCACAAGCGGGGGGGCGACAGATACGCAGTATTTT.

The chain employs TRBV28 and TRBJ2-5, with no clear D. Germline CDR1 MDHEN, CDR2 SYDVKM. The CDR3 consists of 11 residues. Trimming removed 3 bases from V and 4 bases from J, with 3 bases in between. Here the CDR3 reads CASSFTETQYF. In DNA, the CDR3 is TGTGCCAGCAGTTTTACAGAGACCCAGTACTTC.

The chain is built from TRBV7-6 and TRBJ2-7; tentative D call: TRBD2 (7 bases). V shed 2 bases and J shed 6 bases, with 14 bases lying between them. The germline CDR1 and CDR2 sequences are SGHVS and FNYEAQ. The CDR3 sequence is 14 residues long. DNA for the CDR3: TGTGCCAGCAGCTTAACGGGGGGCAGGCTCGAGCAGTACTTC. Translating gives CASSLTGGRLEQYF.

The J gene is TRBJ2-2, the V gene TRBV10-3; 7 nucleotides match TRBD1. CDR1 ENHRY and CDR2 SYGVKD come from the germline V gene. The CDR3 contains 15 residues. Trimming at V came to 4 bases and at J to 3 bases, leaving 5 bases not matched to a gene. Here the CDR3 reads CAISVDRTYTGELFF. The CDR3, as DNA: TGTGCCATCAGTGTGGACAGGACTTACACCGGGGAGCTGTTTTTT.

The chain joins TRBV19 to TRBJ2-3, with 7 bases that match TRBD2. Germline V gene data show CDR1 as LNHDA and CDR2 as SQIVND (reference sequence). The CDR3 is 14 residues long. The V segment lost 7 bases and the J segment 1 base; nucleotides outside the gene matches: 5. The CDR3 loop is CASNERGGTDTQYF. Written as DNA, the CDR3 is TGTGCCAGTAATGAACGGGGGGGCACAGATACGCAGTATTTT.

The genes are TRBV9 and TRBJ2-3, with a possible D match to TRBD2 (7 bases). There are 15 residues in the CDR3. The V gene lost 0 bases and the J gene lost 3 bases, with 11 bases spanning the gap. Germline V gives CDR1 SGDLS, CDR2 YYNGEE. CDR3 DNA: TGTGCCAGCAGCGTAGAGGGAGGGGGGACAGATACGCAGTATTTT. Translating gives CASSVEGGGTDTQYF.

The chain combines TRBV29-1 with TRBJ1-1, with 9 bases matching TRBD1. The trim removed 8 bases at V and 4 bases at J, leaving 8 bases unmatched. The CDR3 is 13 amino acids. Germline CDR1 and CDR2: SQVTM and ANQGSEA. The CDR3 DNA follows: TGCAGCTCTACGACAGGGGGAGGCACTGAAGCTTTCTTT. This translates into CSSTTGGGTEAFF.

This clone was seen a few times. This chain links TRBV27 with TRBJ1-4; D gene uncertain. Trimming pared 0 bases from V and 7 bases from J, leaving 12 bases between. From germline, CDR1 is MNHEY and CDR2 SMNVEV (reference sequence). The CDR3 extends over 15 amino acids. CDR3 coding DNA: TGTGCCAGCAGTTTATCGCAGAGCCCGTTTGAAAAACTGTTTTTT. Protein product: CASSLSQSPFEKLFF.

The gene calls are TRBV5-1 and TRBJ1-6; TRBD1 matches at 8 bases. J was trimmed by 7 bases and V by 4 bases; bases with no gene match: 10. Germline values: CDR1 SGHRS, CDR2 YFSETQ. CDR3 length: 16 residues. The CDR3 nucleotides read TGCGCCAGCAGCCCTTCAGGGGGCGGTATGAATTCACCCCTCCACTTT. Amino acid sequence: CASSPSGGGMNSPLHF.

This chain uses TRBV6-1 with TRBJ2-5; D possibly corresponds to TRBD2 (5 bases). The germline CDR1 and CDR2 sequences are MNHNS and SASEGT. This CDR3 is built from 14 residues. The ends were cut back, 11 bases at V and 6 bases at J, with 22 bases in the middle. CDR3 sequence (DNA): TGTGCCGCCGGTACGGCGGGCGCACGGCAGACCCAGTACTTC. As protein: CAAGTAGARQTQYF.

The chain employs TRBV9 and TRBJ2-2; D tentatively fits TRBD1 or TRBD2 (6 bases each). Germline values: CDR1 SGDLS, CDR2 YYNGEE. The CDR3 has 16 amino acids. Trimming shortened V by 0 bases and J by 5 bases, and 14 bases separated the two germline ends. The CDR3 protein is CASSVATGRRTGELFF. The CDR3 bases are TGTGCCAGCAGCGTAGCTACAGGGAGGCGTACCGGGGAGCTGTTTTTT.

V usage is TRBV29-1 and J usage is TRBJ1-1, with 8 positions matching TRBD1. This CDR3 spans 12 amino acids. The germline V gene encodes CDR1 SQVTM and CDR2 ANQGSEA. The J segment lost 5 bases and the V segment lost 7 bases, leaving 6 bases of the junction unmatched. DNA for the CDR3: TGCAGCGCTCACAGGGGGAGGACTGAAGCTTTCTTT. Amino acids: CSAHRGRTEAFF.